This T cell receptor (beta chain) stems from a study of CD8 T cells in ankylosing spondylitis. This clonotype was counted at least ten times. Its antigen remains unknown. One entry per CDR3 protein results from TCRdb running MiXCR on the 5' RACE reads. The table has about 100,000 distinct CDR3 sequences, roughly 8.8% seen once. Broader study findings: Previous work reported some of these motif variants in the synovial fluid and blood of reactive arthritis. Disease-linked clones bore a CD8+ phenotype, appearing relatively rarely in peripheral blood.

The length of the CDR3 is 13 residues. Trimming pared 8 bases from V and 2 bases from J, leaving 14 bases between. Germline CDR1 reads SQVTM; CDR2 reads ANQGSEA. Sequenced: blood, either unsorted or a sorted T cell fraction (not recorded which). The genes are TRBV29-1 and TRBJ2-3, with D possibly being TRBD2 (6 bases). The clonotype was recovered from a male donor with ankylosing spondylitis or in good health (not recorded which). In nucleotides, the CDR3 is TGCAGCACCAAGGGCGGGGCCACAGATACGCAGTATTTT. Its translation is CSTKGGATDTQYF.